This is a list of T cell receptor beta chains from one sample in a study of shared clonotypes between healthy human individuals. The table came from immunoSEQ multiplex PCR; TCRdb's copy has only in-frame clones and leaves some out. The repertoire holds about 2.4 million clones, with 80% to 95% as singletons. Sequenced material: naive CD4+ T cells from PBMCs. All receptors derive from a man between 18 and 29 years old in good health. Some clones in this sample may be carry-over from other donors' samples. Both conserved end residues are part of each CDR3. Clone sizes are given selectively: once, few, many, or a class where the clone is expanded.

clone_size	v_call	j_call	cdr3_aa
once	TRBV28	TRBJ2-7	CATLTGYSYEQYF
NA	TRBV27	TRBJ2-7	CASSLYDRTSWYEQYF
NA	TRBV28	TRBJ1-2	CASATAGDRGPLDYGYTF
NA	TRBV27	TRBJ2-1	CASSLIAVAPSDEQFF
NA	TRBV18	TRBJ1-3	CASSPRQTDRASGNTIYF
once	TRBV5-4	TRBJ1-1	CASSPTPGNTEAFF
NA	TRBV7-3	TRBJ2-1	CASSFDRNNEQFF
NA	TRBV5-1	TRBJ2-4	CASSLDSGKNIQYF
NA	TRBV18	TRBJ2-7	CASSPTVRPEQYF
NA	TRBV28	TRBJ1-6	CASSLSGGVRTPLHF
once	TRBV11-3	TRBJ2-2	CASSLGVAGELFF
NA	TRBV5-1	TRBJ2-3	CASSLGGLAGESDTQYF
NA	TRBV11-3	TRBJ2-1	CASSSRRGADNEQFF
NA	TRBV6-6	TRBJ2-1	CASSPGGEQFF
NA	TRBV28	TRBJ2-3	CASSLAGDTQYF
NA	TRBV19	TRBJ1-2	CASSIPYGSYGYTF
NA	TRBV28	TRBJ2-7	CASSLRWVTGNGEQYF
NA	TRBV4-1	TRBJ2-5	CASSQGLVETQYF
NA	TRBV19	TRBJ1-4	CASEDRGVFGEKLFF
NA	TRBV6-1	TRBJ1-2	CASSQLNYGYTF
NA	TRBV5-1	TRBJ2-2	CASSGQGNTGELFF
NA	TRBV30	TRBJ1-6	CAWGGSWSSSYNSPLHF
NA	TRBV28	TRBJ1-1	CASSPPLPPGAFF
NA	TRBV9	TRBJ2-7	CASSVSRGPYEQYF
NA	TRBV7-8	TRBJ2-3	CASSLVRERVDTQYF
once	TRBV5-1	TRBJ2-1	CASSSGSLAGAYNEQFF
NA	TRBV4-1	TRBJ1-3	CASSRLGGLHSGNTIYF
NA	TRBV27	TRBJ2-1	CASSPAQGIPSSYNEQFF
NA	TRBV2	TRBJ2-1	CASIWGSGNYNEQFF
NA	TRBV7-2	TRBJ2-3	CASSLSDTQYF
NA	TRBV7-3	TRBJ2-5	CASSRTGGMETQYF
NA	TRBV7-3	TRBJ2-3	CASSLEWTPQRPPGDTQYF
NA	TRBV28	TRBJ1-2	CASSLEDRGGYTF
NA	TRBV11-2	TRBJ1-1	CASSFGRNTEAFF
NA	TRBV5-5	TRBJ1-5	CASSKYPRGNSNQPQHF
NA	TRBV30	TRBJ1-5	CAWNRAAPGQPQHF
NA	TRBV5-1	TRBJ2-1	CASSPGNSYNEQFF
NA	TRBV15	TRBJ2-7	CATSRNVDRLGGQYF
NA	TRBV27	TRBJ2-5	CASSSLYGRTAETQYF
NA	TRBV18	TRBJ2-7	CASSSTIRTGGYEQYF
NA	TRBV7-2	NA	CASSFGGPYEQYF
NA	TRBV27	TRBJ2-3	CASSLSAGTQYF
NA	TRBV7-2	TRBJ2-3	CASSLAPSGRPTDTQYF
NA	TRBV5-1	TRBJ2-1	CASSFTGSYNEQFF
NA	TRBV29-1	TRBJ2-7	CSVRTLYEQYF
NA	TRBV28	TRBJ1-5	CASSFPTLTGTRGYSNQPQHF
NA	TRBV7-6	TRBJ2-1	CASSLLPPPSYNEQFF
NA	TRBV4-3	TRBJ2-1	CASSQELGTGYNEQFF
NA	TRBV7-2	TRBJ2-7	CASSFRTGGGYEQYF
NA	TRBV11-2	TRBJ2-7	CASSTGQGGYEQYF
NA	TRBV7-2	TRBJ2-1	CASSPPRLAGGYNEQFF
NA	TRBV29-1	TRBJ2-1	CSVARLATQEQFF
NA	TRBV30	TRBJ2-1	CAWRTGQNEQFF
NA	TRBV6-5	TRBJ1-1	CASSRRGGADTEAFF
NA	TRBV28	TRBJ2-3	CASSFLDRGTDTQYF
NA	TRBV7-3	TRBJ2-5	CASSWNRAETQYF
NA	TRBV5-4	TRBJ2-7	CASSLGGLAGEMGEQYF
NA	TRBV28	TRBJ1-2	CASSLPGNYGYTF
NA	TRBV28	TRBJ2-3	CASSSPLGERTSGRDITDTQYF